These 5 T cell receptor beta chains were all obtained from the same sample, sequenced in a study of T-cell reconstitution after alpha-beta-depleted transplantation in children. Unique molecular identifiers tagged the TCRbeta library. TCRdb processed the PCR reads anew with MiXCR; each CDR3 protein has one entry. The data show about 830,000 distinct CDR3 sequences, roughly 15% seen once. The material was PBMCs, mostly from graft donor cells, obtained 360 days after TCRalphabeta/CD19-depleted stem cell transplant. The origin of the receptors is a male patient under 18 who had a stem cell transplant for acute lymphoblastic leukemia, so the T cells may come from the graft donor.

There are many counts of this clonotype. The chain carries TRBV4-2 and TRBJ2-1, with TRBD2 matching 8 bases. This CDR3 is 14 amino acids long. Germline CDR1 LGHNA, CDR2 YNFKEQ. The V and J ends lost 2 bases and 9 bases, in that order; junction bases with no gene match: 6. CDR3 region: CASSQRPGLAEQFF. DNA of the CDR3: TGTGCCAGCAGCCAAAGGCCCGGACTAGCTGAGCAGTTCTTC.

V gene TRBV5-1 combines with J gene TRBJ2-3; TRBD1 agrees at 8 bases. Germline CDR1 SGHRS, CDR2 YFSETQ. V shed 3 bases, J shed 0 bases, and the junction held 6 bases outside the gene matches. The CDR3 is 16 amino acids. The CDR3 nucleotides read TGCGCCAGCAGCTCTGGGACAGGCTCTAGCACAGATACGCAGTATTTT. Encoded protein: CASSSGTGSSTDTQYF.

A few counts support this clonotype. DNA of the CDR3: TGCGCCAGCAGCGTCCGGGACAGGCGACTCGGCACAGATACGCAGTATTTT. Translated: CASSVRDRRLGTDTQYF. V gene TRBV5-1 combines with J gene TRBJ2-3; TRBD1 matches at 8 bases. Trimming cost V 4 bases and J 1 base; bases outside gene matches: 11. The CDR3 loop spans 17 amino acids. Per germline, CDR1 SGHRS and CDR2 YFSETQ.

The CDR3, as DNA: TGTGCCAGCAGCAATTGGCGCCCGAACACCGGGGAGCTGTTTTTT. Amino acid sequence: CASSNWRPNTGELFF. The chain combines TRBV21-1 with TRBJ2-2; the table's D call, TRBD1, was not checked against the DNA. TRBV21-1 is listed as a pseudogene. There are 15 residues in the CDR3.

Only a few counts were recorded for this clonotype. The V call is TRBV7-3, the J call TRBJ2-1; 10 bases align to TRBD2. CDR3 length: 14 residues. Germline CDR1 is SGHTA and CDR2 is FQGTGA. V was pared by 0 bases and J by 10 bases, with 3 bases of the junction left unmatched. The CDR3 nucleotides read TGTGCCAGCAGCTTAACCGGAGCGGGAGGGGAGCAGTTCTTC. This translates into CASSLTGAGGEQFF. Variable domain in full (rest from reference TRBV7-3 and TRBJ2-1): GAGVSQTPSNKVTEKGKYVELRCDPISGHTALYWYRQSLGQGPEFLIYFQGTGAADDSGLPNDRFFAVRPEGSVSTLKIQRTERGDSAVYLCASSLTGAGGEQFFGPGTRLTVL.